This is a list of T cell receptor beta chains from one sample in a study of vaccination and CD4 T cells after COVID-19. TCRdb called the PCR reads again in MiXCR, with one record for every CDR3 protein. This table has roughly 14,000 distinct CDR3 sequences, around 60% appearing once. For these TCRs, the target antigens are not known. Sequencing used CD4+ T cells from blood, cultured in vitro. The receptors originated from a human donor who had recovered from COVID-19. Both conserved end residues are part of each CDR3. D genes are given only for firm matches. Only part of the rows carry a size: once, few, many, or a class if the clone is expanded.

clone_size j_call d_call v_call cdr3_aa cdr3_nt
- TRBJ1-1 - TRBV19 CASSITREGEAFF TGTGCCAGTAGTATAACTAGGGAGGGTGAAGCTTTCTTT
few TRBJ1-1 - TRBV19 CASSIVQNTEAFF TGTGCCAGTAGTATAGTACAGAACACTGAAGCTTTCTTT
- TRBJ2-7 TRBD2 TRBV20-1 CSASSGSGYEQYF TGCAGTGCTAGCAGCGGGAGCGGATACGAGCAGTACTTC
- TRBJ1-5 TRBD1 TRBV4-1 CASSQGQGVWAQHF TGCGCCAGCAGCCAAGGGCAGGGGGTATGGGCCCAGCATTTT
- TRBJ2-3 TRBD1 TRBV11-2 CASGTGRTDTQYF TGTGCCAGCGGGACAGGTCGCACAGATACGCAGTATTTT
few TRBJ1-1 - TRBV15 CATSSLRGATEAFF TGTGCCACCAGCAGCCTTCGAGGGGCCACTGAAGCTTTCTTT
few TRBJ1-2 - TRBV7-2 CASSLKGGRTLGGYTF TGTGCCAGCAGCTTAAAGGGGGGGAGGACTCTCGGTGGCTACACCTTC
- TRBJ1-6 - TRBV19 CASSRTVNSPLHF TGTGCCAGTAGTCGGACGGTAAATTCACCCCTCCACTTT
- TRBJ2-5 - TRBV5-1 CASSLAYREETQYF TGCGCCAGCAGCTTGGCCTACAGGGAGGAGACCCAGTACTTC
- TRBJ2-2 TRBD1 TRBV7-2 CASTLDRGRTGELFF TGTGCCAGCACTCTGGACAGGGGGCGCACCGGGGAGCTGTTTTTT
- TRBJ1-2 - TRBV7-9 CASSFPPEGRGDGYTF TGTGCCAGCAGCTTTCCCCCGGAGGGGAGGGGAGATGGCTACACCTTC
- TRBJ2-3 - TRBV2 CASRGGTGKGYRHF TGTGCCAGCCGGGGGGGGACAGGGAAAGGTTATCGTCACTTT
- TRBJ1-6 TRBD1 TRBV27 CASSPQGAGNSPLHF TGTGCCAGCAGTCCCCAGGGGGCTGGGAATTCACCCCTCCACTTT
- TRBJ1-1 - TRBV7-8 CASSLQNRALNTEAFF TGTGCCAGCAGCCTTCAAAACAGGGCCCTGAACACTGAAGCTTTCTTT
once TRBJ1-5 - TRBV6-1 CASLDGNQPQHF TGTGCCAGCCTGGATGGCAATCAGCCCCAGCATTTT
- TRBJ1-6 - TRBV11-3 CASSLLGTRGSPLHF TGTGCCAGCAGCCTCCTCGGGACTAGGGGTTCACCCCTCCACTTT
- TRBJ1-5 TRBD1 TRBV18 CASSPPGTGGEGSNQPQHF TGTGCCAGCTCACCTCCCGGGACAGGGGGCGAAGGGAGCAATCAGCCCCAGCATTTT
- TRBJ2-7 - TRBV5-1 CASSPRLDLIYEQYF TGCGCCAGCAGCCCGAGGCTGGACCTAATCTACGAGCAGTACTTC
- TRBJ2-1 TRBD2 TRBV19 CASSPTATSGGNNEQFF TGTGCCAGTTCCCCAACGGCCACTAGCGGGGGGAACAATGAGCAGTTCTTC
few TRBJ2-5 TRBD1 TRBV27 CASSHDRGGETQYF TGTGCCAGCAGCCACGACAGGGGGGGAGAGACCCAGTACTTC
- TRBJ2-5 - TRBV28 CASRGPGSQETQYF TGTGCCAGCAGGGGTCCGGGGTCGCAAGAGACCCAGTACTTC
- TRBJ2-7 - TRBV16 CASSPGGSYEQYF TGTGCCAGCAGCCCTGGGGGATCCTACGAGCAGTACTTC
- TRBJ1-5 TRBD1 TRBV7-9 CASSPEGAYQPQHF TGTGCCAGCAGCCCAGAGGGGGCCTATCAGCCCCAGCATTTT
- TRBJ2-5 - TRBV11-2 CASSLASQTQYF TGTGCCAGCAGCTTAGCCAGTCAGACCCAGTACTTC
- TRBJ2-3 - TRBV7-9 CASSLLAWGRTDTQYF TGTGCCAGCAGCTTACTAGCGTGGGGCCGCACAGATACGCAGTATTTT
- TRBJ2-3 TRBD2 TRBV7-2 CATAVQAGRADTQYF TGTGCCACCGCAGTCCAAGCGGGGAGGGCAGATACGCAGTATTTT
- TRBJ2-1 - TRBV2 CASSDLEVEQFF TGTGCCAGCAGTGACTTAGAGGTAGAGCAGTTCTTC
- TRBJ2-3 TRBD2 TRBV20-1 CSARSLGGTSGGSFTDTQYF TGCAGTGCTAGATCCCTAGGGGGGACTAGCGGGGGGTCTTTCACAGATACGCAGTATTTT
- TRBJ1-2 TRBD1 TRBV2 CARKGQGAGGYTF TGTGCCAGAAAGGGACAGGGGGCGGGAGGCTACACCTTC
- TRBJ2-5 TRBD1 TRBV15 CATSGGGQGKETQYF TGTGCCACCTCCGGGGGGGGACAGGGGAAAGAGACCCAGTACTTC
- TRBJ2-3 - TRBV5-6 CASSSGRTGAVGDTQYF TGTGCCAGCAGCTCCGGGCGTACGGGGGCCGTGGGAGATACGCAGTATTTT
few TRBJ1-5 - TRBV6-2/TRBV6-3 CASSSTGTSNQPQHF TGTGCCAGCAGTTCTACAGGGACTAGCAATCAGCCCCAGCATTTT
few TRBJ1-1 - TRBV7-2 CASSFWRTEAFF TGTGCCAGCAGCTTTTGGAGGACTGAAGCTTTCTTT
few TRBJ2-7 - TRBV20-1 CSASSRYSSYEQYF TGCAGTGCTAGCTCAAGATACAGCTCCTACGAGCAGTACTTC
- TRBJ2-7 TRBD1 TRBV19 CASSGGQGAGEQYF TGTGCCAGTAGTGGCGGCCAGGGGGCCGGCGAGCAGTACTTC
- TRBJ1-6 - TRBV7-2 CASSPGPRYSPLHF TGTGCCAGCAGCCCGGGCCCCAGGTATTCACCCCTCCACTTT
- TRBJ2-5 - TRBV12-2 CASRPRGLAGARETQYF TGTGCAAGTCGCCCCAGAGGGCTAGCGGGGGCTCGGGAGACCCAGTACTTC
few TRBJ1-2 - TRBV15 CATSTGGQGRGGYTF TGTGCCACCAGCACCGGGGGGCAGGGGAGAGGTGGCTACACCTTC
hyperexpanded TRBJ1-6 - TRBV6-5 CASSYSSMGDPSPLHF TGTGCCAGCAGTTACTCGAGTATGGGAGACCCTTCACCCCTCCACTTT
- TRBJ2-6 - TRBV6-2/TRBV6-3 CASSGQFSGANVLTF TGTGCCAGCAGTGGACAGTTCTCTGGGGCCAACGTCCTGACTTTC
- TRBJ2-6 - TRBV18 CASSPLRPGSGANVLTF TGTGCCAGCTCACCACTTCGCCCCGGGTCTGGGGCCAACGTCCTGACTTTC
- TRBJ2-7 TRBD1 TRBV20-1 CSAKSGQGTHEQYF TGCAGTGCTAAGTCGGGACAGGGAACCCACGAGCAGTACTTC
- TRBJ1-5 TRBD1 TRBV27 CASSSDRARGQPQHF TGTGCCAGCAGTTCGGACAGGGCCCGGGGTCAGCCCCAGCATTTT
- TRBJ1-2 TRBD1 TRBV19 CASRETGDQGYTF TGTGCCAGTAGGGAGACAGGGGATCAGGGCTACACCTTC
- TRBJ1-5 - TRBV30 CAWRENSNQPQHF TGTGCCTGGAGAGAGAATAGCAATCAGCCCCAGCATTTT
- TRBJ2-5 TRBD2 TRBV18 CASSSAGPGRTQYF TGTGCCAGCTCATCAGCGGGACCTGGGAGGACCCAGTACTTC
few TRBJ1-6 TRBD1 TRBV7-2 CASSSGLPGQGDSPLHF TGTGCCAGCAGCTCGGGACTGCCGGGACAGGGAGATTCACCCCTCCACTTT
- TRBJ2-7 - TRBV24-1 CATSDSTYEQYF TGTGCCACCAGTGACAGTACCTACGAGCAGTACTTC
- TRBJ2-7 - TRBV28 CASSSGTYEQYF TGTGCCAGCAGTTCCGGAACCTACGAGCAGTACTTC
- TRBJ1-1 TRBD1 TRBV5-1 CASSSQGQMNTEAFF TGCGCCAGCAGCTCCCAGGGACAGATGAACACTGAAGCTTTCTTT
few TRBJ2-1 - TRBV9 CASSLRGGLVSITYNEQFF TGTGCCAGCAGCCTAAGAGGGGGTTTGGTCTCCATTACCTACAATGAGCAGTTCTTC